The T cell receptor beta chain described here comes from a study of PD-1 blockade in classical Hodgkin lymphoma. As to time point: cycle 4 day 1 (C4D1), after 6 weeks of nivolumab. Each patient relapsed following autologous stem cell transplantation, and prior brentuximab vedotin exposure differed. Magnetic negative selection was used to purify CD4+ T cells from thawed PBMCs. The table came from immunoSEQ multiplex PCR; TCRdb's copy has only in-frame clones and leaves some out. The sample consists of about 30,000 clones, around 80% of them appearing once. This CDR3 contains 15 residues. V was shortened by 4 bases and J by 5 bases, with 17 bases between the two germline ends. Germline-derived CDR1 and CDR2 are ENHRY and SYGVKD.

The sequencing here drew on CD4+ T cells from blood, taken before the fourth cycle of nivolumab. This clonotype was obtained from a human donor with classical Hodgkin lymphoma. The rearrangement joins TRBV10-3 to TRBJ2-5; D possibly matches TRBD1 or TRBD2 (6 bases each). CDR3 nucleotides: TGTGCCATCAGTGTTTTAGGGGGGTTGGAGGAGACCCAGTACTTC. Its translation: CAISVLGGLEETQYF.